A single sample is the source of the 23 T cell receptor beta chains below, sequenced in a study of cytomegalovirus exposure and HLA in healthy donors. 60 Vbeta and 13 Jbeta primers were used in PCR. Generated by immunoSEQ multiplex PCR, the TCRdb table keeps only in-frame clones and is missing some. The table lists some 200,000 clones, about 81% of them singletons. The material sequenced was PBMCs. These receptors came from a woman in her late teens or twenties in good health and CMV-seronegative.

This rearrangement joins TRBV14 to TRBJ2-1; 9 bases map to TRBD2. The CDR3 spans 17 residues. Trimming removed 4 bases from V and 8 bases from J; junction bases left unmatched: 15. The germline CDR1 and CDR2 sequences are SGHDN and FVKESK. As DNA, the CDR3 is TGTGCCAGCAGCCTAATGGGGGCGGGGGGGCCGAGCGATGAGCAGTTCTTC. Translating gives CASSLMGAGGPSDEQFF.

This clone was seen a handful of times. The gene calls are TRBV14 and TRBJ2-7; D is undetermined. The V gene lost 1 base and the J gene lost 4 bases, with 5 bases spanning the gap. The CDR3 is 12 residues long. CDR1 and CDR2 from the germline V gene are SGHDN and FVKESK. For the CDR3, the DNA is TGTGCCAGCAGCCAAGCCGGGTACGAGCAGTACTTC. Residues: CASSQAGYEQYF.

This chain uses TRBV7-3 with TRBJ2-5, with TRBD2 matching 9 bases. The CDR3 is made up of 15 amino acids. CDR1 and CDR2 (germline): SGHTA, FQGTGA. Trimming removed 5 bases from V and 5 bases from J; junction bases left unmatched: 9. DNA for the CDR3: TGTGCCAGCAGCCCATTAGCGGGAGTGTGGGAGACCCAGTACTTC. Translated, it gives CASSPLAGVWETQYF.

This sequence joins TRBV7-9 and TRBJ1-5, with unresolved D. The germline V and J ends were trimmed by 6 bases and 1 base, with 10 bases remaining between them. Looked up from germline, CDR1 is SEHNR and CDR2 is FQNEAQ (reference sequence). CDR3 length: 14 residues. In nucleotides, the CDR3 is TGTGCCAGCAGACAGACGGGGAGCAATCAGCCCCAGCATTTT. The encoded protein is CASRQTGSNQPQHF.

The rearrangement links TRBV5-4 to TRBJ1-2, with D tentatively TRBD1 (6 bases). The V gene's germline CDR1 is SGHNT and CDR2 YYREEE (reference sequence). This CDR3 comprises 15 residues. V dropped 6 bases and J dropped 6 bases, with 21 bases sitting between them. The CDR3 region is CASTNPAQGFDGYTF. The CDR3 DNA reads TGTGCCAGCACCAACCCGGCGCAGGGGTTCGATGGCTACACCTTC.

The genes are TRBV28 and TRBJ1-2; possible D gene TRBD1, 6 bases. Germline lookup yields CDR1 MDHEN and CDR2 SYDVKM. The CDR3 covers 14 residues. Trimming removed 5 bases from V and 5 bases from J, with 15 bases in between. CDR3 region: CASSVGAGEYGYTF. The CDR3 DNA reads TGTGCCAGCAGTGTGGGGGCCGGCGAGTATGGCTACACCTTC.

The V and J genes are TRBV19 and TRBJ2-1; 14 bases are shared with TRBD2. CDR1 LNHDA and CDR2 SQIVND come from the germline V gene (reference sequence). V lost 2 bases and J lost 2; bases outside the gene matches: 5. The CDR3 covers 18 residues. The CDR3 loop reads CASSIPRTSGRTYNEQFF. In DNA form, the CDR3 reads TGTGCCAGTAGTATACCCCGGACTAGCGGGAGGACCTACAATGAGCAGTTCTTC.

The V gene is TRBV18, the J gene TRBJ2-7, with 12 bases lining up with TRBD2. CDR1 is KGHSH and CDR2 is LQKENI in the germline V gene. V was pared by 2 bases and J by 2 bases, with 16 bases of the junction left unmatched. This CDR3 comprises 20 residues. The CDR3 nucleotides read TGTGCCAGCTCACCATCCAGGGGGAAACTCCTAGCGGGAGGGGCCTACGAGCAGTACTTC. It yields the protein CASSPSRGKLLAGGAYEQYF.

The table lists this clone with a few counts. This chain connects TRBV2 to TRBJ1-1; D uncertain. V shed 6 bases and J shed 1 base, with 12 bases lying between them. Germline V lookup: CDR1 SNHLY, CDR2 FYNNEI. The CDR3 consists of 14 residues. CDR3 amino acids: CASRGSGPNTEAFF. The CDR3 DNA is TGTGCCAGCAGAGGGAGCGGGCCGAACACTGAAGCTTTCTTT. The full variable domain, rest sourced from reference TRBV2 and TRBJ1-1, is EPEVTQTPSHQVTQMGQEVILRCVPISNHLYFYWYRQILGQKVEFLVSFYNNEISEKSEIFDDQFSVERPDGSNFTLKIRSTKLEDSAMYFCASRGSGPNTEAFFGQGTRLTVV.

The CDR3 is CASSSNPGQGAQEQYF. The CDR3 nucleotides are TGTGCCAGCTCGTCAAATCCGGGACAGGGGGCTCAAGAGCAGTACTTC. The chain uses TRBV18 and TRBJ2-7; TRBD1 matches 12 bases. After removal of 6 bases from V and 7 bases from J, the junction contained 13 bases not matched to a gene. Germline CDR1 KGHSH, CDR2 LQKENI. The CDR3 contains 16 residues.

This chain uses TRBV10-1 with TRBJ1-1; 7 bases agree with TRBD1. The CDR3 sequence is 15 residues long. The V segment lost 5 bases and the J segment 5 bases; nucleotides outside the gene matches: 11. From germline, CDR1 is WNHNN and CDR2 SYGVQD (reference sequence). As DNA, the CDR3 is TGCGCCAGCAGTAGGGGGCACCTAGGGGAAACTGAAGCTTTCTTT. Its protein product is CASSRGHLGETEAFF.

The chain has TRBV6-1 and TRBJ1-5, with TRBD1 matching 7 bases. The length of the CDR3 is 14 residues. Germline assignment: CDR1 MNHNS and CDR2 SASEGT. Trimming at V came to 6 bases and at J to 6 bases, leaving 8 bases not matched to a gene. Here the CDR3 DNA reads TGTGCCAGCAGCCCGACAGGGTACGGTCAGCCCCAGCATTTT. This gives the protein CASSPTGYGQPQHF.

The chain employs TRBV5-4 and TRBJ2-7; TRBD2 matches at 7 bases. Trimming at V came to 4 bases and at J to 0 bases, leaving 7 bases not matched to a gene. CDR1 SGHNT and CDR2 YYREEE come from the germline V gene (reference sequence). CDR3 size: 15 residues. The CDR3 region has the DNA TGTGCCAGCAGCCTGACTAGCTCCGTCTCCTACGAGCAGTACTTC. Protein: CASSLTSSVSYEQYF.

The V gene is TRBV25-1, the J gene TRBJ1-2; 10 bases agree with TRBD1. The CDR3 has 15 amino acids. V shed 4 bases, J shed 4 bases, and the junction held 6 bases outside the gene matches. CDR1 and CDR2 from the germline V gene are MGHDK and SYGVNS. CDR3 coding DNA: TGTGCCAGCAGTGGTTCCGGGACAGGGGTCTATGGCTACACCTTC. Its translation is CASSGSGTGVYGYTF.

CDR3 nucleotides: TGTGCCAGTAGTACGATGACAGGGGCGTGGATACCAAGCTCTGGGGCCAACGTCCTGACTTTC. Protein: CASSTMTGAWIPSSGANVLTF. The chain is built from TRBV19 and TRBJ2-6, with 8 bases identical to TRBD1. The CDR3 is made up of 21 amino acids. Looked up from germline, CDR1 is LNHDA and CDR2 is SQIVND (reference sequence). The trim removed 4 bases at V and 0 bases at J, leaving 17 bases unmatched.

The chain uses TRBV9 and TRBJ1-2, with a weak D call TRBD1 (5 bases). Between the trimmed V and J ends, which lost 0 bases and 1 base, there was a span of 22 bases. The germline V gene encodes CDR1 SGDLS and CDR2 YYNGEE. This CDR3 has 19 residues. In DNA form, the CDR3 reads TGTGCCAGCAGCGTAGATGGGGGAGGACCAAGGCGGCGTAACTATGGCTACACCTTC. Translation gives CASSVDGGGPRRRNYGYTF. The whole variable domain, filled in from reference TRBV9 and TRBJ1-2, reads DSGVTQTPKHLITATGQRVTLRCSPRSGDLSVYWYQQSLDQGLQFLIQYYNGEERAKGNILERFSAQQFPDLHSELNLSSLELGDSALYFCASSVDGGGPRRRNYGYTFGSGTRLTVV.

This clone was seen only a few times. Here the CDR3 reads CASSPATGGVSEAFF. For the CDR3, the DNA is TGTGCCAGCAGCCCTGCAACAGGGGGTGTTTCTGAAGCTTTCTTT. The chain is built from TRBV28 and TRBJ1-1; TRBD1 aligns across 8 bases. The CDR3 contains 15 residues. Germline V gives CDR1 MDHEN, CDR2 SYDVKM. V was clipped by 6 bases and J by 6 bases; unmatched bases: 12.

The genes are TRBV7-2 and TRBJ2-2, with TRBD1 as a possible D gene (6 bases). The CDR3 has 16 residues. The germline V and J ends were trimmed by 4 bases and 1 base, with 13 bases remaining between them. Germline V CDR1 and CDR2: SGHTA, FQGNSA. The CDR3 loop reads CASSSYRVENTGELFF. The DNA for the CDR3 is TGTGCCAGCAGCTCCTACAGGGTAGAGAACACCGGGGAGCTGTTTTTT.

The chain employs TRBV2 and TRBJ1-1; a possible D gene is TRBD1 (5 bases). CDR1 is SNHLY and CDR2 is FYNNEI in the germline V gene. The CDR3 is 16 amino acids. Trimming stripped 2 bases from V and 6 bases from J, with 19 bases between. The CDR3 loop is CASSESLHRPGAEAFF. As DNA, the CDR3 is TGTGCCAGCAGTGAAAGTCTTCACAGGCCAGGCGCTGAAGCTTTCTTT.

The table lists this clone with a few counts. The chain recombines TRBV7-8 with TRBJ2-2; 7 bases line up with TRBD1. The CDR3 extends over 16 amino acids. CDR1 is SGHVS, CDR2 FQNEAQ, per germline. Trimming removed 2 bases from V and 8 bases from J; junction bases left unmatched: 11. The DNA for the CDR3 is TGTGCCAGCAGCTTAATGGTCAGGGGGACGTCTGGGGAGCTGTTTTTT. The encoded protein is CASSLMVRGTSGELFF.

This chain uses TRBV15 with TRBJ1-5; D remains ambiguous. In germline, CDR1 is LNHNV, CDR2 YYDKDF (reference sequence). The CDR3 covers 13 residues. Deletions cut 9 bases from V and 11 bases from J, with 20 bases between. In nucleotides, the CDR3 is TGTGCCACGGCACTGCCAATGGGCCCCACCCAGCATTTT. Protein sequence: CATALPMGPTQHF.

This clone was observed a few times. The J gene is TRBJ1-2, the V gene TRBV12-2; TRBD1, the D gene given by the table, was not confirmed from the DNA. TRBV12-2 is a recognized pseudogene. The CDR3 covers 11 residues. The CDR3 here is CASRFGLGYTF. The CDR3, as DNA: TGTGCAAGTCGCTTTGGGCTTGGCTACACCTTC.

The gene calls are TRBV6-5 and TRBJ1-1; 7 nucleotides align to TRBD1. This CDR3 is 15 amino acids long. Germline V gene data show CDR1 as MNHEY and CDR2 as SVGAGI. Unmatched junction bases numbered 7, after V lost 5 bases and J lost 1 base. CDR3 bases: TGTGCCAGCAGTCGTAGGGGGACAGAGAACACTGAAGCTTTCTTT. Protein product: CASSRRGTENTEAFF.